The 7 T cell receptor beta chains below were found in one sample sequenced in a study of regulatory T cells in long-lasting Graves disease. As to time point: newly diagnosed GD, antithyroid drugs for less than 3 months. Isolated PBMC RNA provided the starting material for the TCR library. Investigators prepared the TCR beta libraries by applying iRepertoire HTBI primers and Arm-PCR of CDR3 regions. MiXCR, applied by TCRdb to the multiplex PCR reads, yields one record per CDR3 protein. The sample records about 220,000 distinct CDR3 sequences, roughly 18% being singletons. The data also belong to a second study, concerning T cells in Graves' hyperthyroidism and ophthalmopathy.

This material consisted of peripheral blood mononuclear cells (PBMCs), taken at new diagnosis, from a patient treated with antithyroid drugs. The receptors were gathered from a woman in her twenties or thirties with Graves disease.

V usage is TRBV20-1 and J usage is TRBJ2-5; D unresolved. The CDR3 is 10 amino acids. V was trimmed by 7 bases and J by 5 bases, leaving 8 bases between them. CDR1 is DFQATT and CDR2 is SNEGSKA in the germline V gene (reference sequence). DNA of the CDR3: TGCAGTGTGGTAGCTGAGACCCAGTACTTC. Its translation is CSVVAETQYF.

This clonotype was seen once. The chain uses TRBV14 and TRBJ2-1, with D perhaps TRBD1 or TRBD2 (6 bases each). Germline assignment: CDR1 SGHDN and CDR2 FVKESK. CDR3 length: 19 residues. Deletions cut 4 bases from V and 1 base from J, with 23 bases between. The DNA for the CDR3 is TGTGCCAGCAGCCCTGGGAAAACGGGGGCCGGGAGTTCCTACAATGAGCAGTTCTTC. Its protein is CASSPGKTGAGSSYNEQFF.

In its sample, this clonotype was seen many times. The chain is built from TRBV24-1 and TRBJ1-2, with D possibly matching TRBD1 (5 bases). Germline CDR1 KGHDR, CDR2 SFDVKD. Trimming pared 3 bases from V and 7 bases from J, leaving 11 bases between. The CDR3 sequence is 13 residues long. CDR3 region: CATSDRGWIGYTF. The CDR3 DNA reads as TGTGCCACCAGTGATCGGGGGTGGATTGGCTACACCTTC.

The J gene is TRBJ2-7, the V gene TRBV28; TRBD2 matches 12 bases. The length of the CDR3 is 16 residues. CDR1 MDHEN and CDR2 SYDVKM come from the germline V gene. The junction had 9 bases not matched to a gene; V was cut back by 2 bases and J by 7 bases. CDR3 nucleotide sequence: TGTGCCAGCAGTTTAGGGTCTAGCGGGAGGGCGCATGAGCAGTACTTC. Its translation is CASSLGSSGRAHEQYF.

The V and J genes are TRBV12-3 or TRBV12-4 and TRBJ2-7, with 8 bases fitting TRBD1. The CDR3 has 16 residues. V gave up 5 bases and J gave up 1 base; unmatched junction bases: 10. The CDR3 DNA sequence: TGTGCCAGCAGTACTCATCGGACAGGGCCTTCCTACGAGCAGTACTTC. Translating it yields CASSTHRTGPSYEQYF.

This clonotype was counted ten times or more. The genes are TRBV13 and TRBJ2-6; D remains ambiguous. Germline V gives CDR1 PRHDT, CDR2 FYEKMQ (reference sequence). The CDR3 has 15 amino acids. The germline V and J ends were trimmed by 5 bases and 4 bases, with 12 bases remaining between them. For the CDR3, the DNA is TGTGCCAGCAGCACCGTCCTATCGGGGGCCAACGTCCTGACTTTC. Residues: CASSTVLSGANVLTF.

This clonotype was seen at least ten times. The chain carries TRBV11-2 and TRBJ2-1; D call uncertain. Germline V lookup: CDR1 SGHAT, CDR2 FQNNGV. V lost 1 base and J 9 bases, leaving 7 bases between the germline ends. This CDR3 region has 12 residues. CDR3 sequence (DNA): TGTGCCAGCAGCTTAGCGTGGGCTGAGCAGTTCTTC. This codes for CASSLAWAEQFF.